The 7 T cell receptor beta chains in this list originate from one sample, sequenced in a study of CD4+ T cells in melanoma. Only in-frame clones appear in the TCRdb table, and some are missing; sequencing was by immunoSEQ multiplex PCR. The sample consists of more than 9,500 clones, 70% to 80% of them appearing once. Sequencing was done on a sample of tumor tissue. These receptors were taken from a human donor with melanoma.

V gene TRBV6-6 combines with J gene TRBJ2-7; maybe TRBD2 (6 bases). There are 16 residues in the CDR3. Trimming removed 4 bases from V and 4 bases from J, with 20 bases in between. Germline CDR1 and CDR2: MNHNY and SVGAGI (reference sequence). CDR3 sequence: CASSFSGTQTGYEQYF. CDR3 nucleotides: TGTGCCAGCAGTTTTTCCGGGACTCAAACGGGATACGAGCAGTACTTC.

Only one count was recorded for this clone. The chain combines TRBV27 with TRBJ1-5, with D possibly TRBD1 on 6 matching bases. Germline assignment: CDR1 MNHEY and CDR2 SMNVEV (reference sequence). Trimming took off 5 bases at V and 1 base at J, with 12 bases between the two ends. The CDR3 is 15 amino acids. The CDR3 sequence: CASSPGHWSNQPQHF. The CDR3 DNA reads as TGTGCCAGCAGTCCGGGACACTGGAGCAATCAGCCCCAGCATTTT.

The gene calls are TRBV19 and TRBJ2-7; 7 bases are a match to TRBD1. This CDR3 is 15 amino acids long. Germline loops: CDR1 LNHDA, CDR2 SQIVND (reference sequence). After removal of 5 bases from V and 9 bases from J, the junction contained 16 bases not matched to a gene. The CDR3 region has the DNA TGTGCCAGTAGTTCCCAAGCCGGGACAGTGGATAGGCAGTACTTC. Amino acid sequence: CASSSQAGTVDRQYF.

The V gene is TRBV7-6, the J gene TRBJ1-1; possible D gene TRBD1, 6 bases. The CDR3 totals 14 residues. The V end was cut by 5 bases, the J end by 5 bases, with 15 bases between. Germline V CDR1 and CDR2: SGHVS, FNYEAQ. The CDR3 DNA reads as TGTGCCAGCAGCCTTCGGGCAGGGGATACTGAAGCTTTCTTT. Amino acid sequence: CASSLRAGDTEAFF.

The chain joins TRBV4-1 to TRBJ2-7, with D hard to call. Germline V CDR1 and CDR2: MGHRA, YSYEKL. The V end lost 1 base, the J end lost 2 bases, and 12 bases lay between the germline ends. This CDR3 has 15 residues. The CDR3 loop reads CASSQVAHSPYEQYF. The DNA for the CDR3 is TGCGCCAGCAGCCAAGTCGCGCACTCACCCTACGAGCAGTACTTC.

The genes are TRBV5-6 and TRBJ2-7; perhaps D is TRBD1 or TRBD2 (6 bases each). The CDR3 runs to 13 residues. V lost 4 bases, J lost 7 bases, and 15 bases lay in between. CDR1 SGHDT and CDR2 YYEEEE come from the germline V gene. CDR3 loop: CASSVGGRSEQYF. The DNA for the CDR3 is TGTGCCAGCAGCGTGGGGGGCAGATCGGAGCAGTACTTC.

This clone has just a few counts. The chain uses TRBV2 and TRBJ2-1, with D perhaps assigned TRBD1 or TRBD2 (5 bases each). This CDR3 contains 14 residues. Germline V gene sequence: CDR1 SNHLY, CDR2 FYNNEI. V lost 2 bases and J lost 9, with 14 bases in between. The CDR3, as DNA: TGTGCCAGCAGTGAACCCAGGGTAGGGAGTGAGCAGTTCTTC. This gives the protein CASSEPRVGSEQFF.